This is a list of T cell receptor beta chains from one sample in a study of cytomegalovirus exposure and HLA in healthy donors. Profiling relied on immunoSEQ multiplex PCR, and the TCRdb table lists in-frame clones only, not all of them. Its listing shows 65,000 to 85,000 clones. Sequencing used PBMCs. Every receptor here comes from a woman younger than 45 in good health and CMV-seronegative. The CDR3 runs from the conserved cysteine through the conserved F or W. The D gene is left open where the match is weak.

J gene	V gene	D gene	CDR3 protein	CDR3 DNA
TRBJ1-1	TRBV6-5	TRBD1	CASSKRTGIEAFF	TGTGCCAGCAGTAAGCGGACAGGGATTGAAGCTTTCTTT
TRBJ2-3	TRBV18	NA	CASSQPNFLDTQYF	TGTGCCAGCTCACAACCTAACTTCCTTGATACGCAGTATTTT
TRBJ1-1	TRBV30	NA	CAATRVNTEAFF	TGTGCCGCAACCCGAGTGAACACTGAAGCTTTCTTT
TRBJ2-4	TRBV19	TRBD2	CASSLPGTSRYF	TGTGCCAGTAGTCTTCCCGGGACTAGCCGGTACTTC
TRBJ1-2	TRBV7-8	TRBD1	CASSLRRGAGYTF	TGTGCCAGCAGCTTACGCAGGGGGGCTGGCTACACCTTC
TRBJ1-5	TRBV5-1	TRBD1	CASSPQTGGNQPQHF	TGCGCCAGCAGCCCCCAGACAGGGGGGAATCAGCCCCAGCATTTT
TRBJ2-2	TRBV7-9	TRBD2	CASSRIPGLAATTGELFF	TGTGCCAGCAGCCGAATTCCGGGACTAGCGGCTACCACCGGGGAGCTGTTTTTT
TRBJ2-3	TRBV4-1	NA	CASSQVGTDTQYF	TGCGCCAGCAGCCAAGTAGGCACAGATACGCAGTATTTT
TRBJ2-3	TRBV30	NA	CAWSVRRGSDTQYF	TGTGCCTGGAGTGTACGTAGGGGTTCAGATACGCAGTATTTT
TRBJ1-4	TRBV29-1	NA	CSVEDRQGRRKLFF	TGCAGCGTTGAAGACCGCCAGGGAAGGAGAAAACTGTTTTTT
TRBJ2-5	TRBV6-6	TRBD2	CASSYPGTSGQETQYF	TGTGCCAGCAGTTACCCAGGGACTAGCGGTCAAGAGACCCAGTACTTC
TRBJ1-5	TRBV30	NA	CAWSQQTGYSNQPQHF	TGTGCCTGGAGTCAACAGACAGGATATAGCAATCAGCCCCAGCATTTT
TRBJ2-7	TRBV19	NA	CASRQATTYEQYF	TGTGCCAGTAGGCAGGCAACCACCTACGAGCAGTACTTC
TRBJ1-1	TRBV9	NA	CASSPRGGNTEAFF	TGTGCCAGCAGCCCACGGGGAGGGAACACTGAAGCTTTCTTT
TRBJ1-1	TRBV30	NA	CAWSGQFNTEDFF	TGTGCCTGGAGTGGACAGTTTAACACTGAAGATTTCTTT
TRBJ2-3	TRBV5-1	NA	CASSWVGGVSTDTQYF	TGCGCCAGCAGCTGGGTTGGCGGGGTGAGCACAGATACGCAGTATTTT
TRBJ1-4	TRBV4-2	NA	CASSTESQVLNEKLFF	TGTGCCAGCAGCACAGAGTCACAGGTCCTTAATGAAAAACTGTTTTTT
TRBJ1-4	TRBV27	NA	CASGEITTNEKLFF	TGTGCCAGCGGGGAGATCACAACTAATGAAAAACTGTTTTTT
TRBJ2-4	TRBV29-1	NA	CSTKDSSYPNIQYF	TGCAGCACAAAGGACAGCTCATACCCAAACATTCAGTACTTC
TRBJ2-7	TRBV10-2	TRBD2	CASSDSGGGHEQYF	TGCGCCAGCAGTGACAGCGGGGGGGGCCACGAGCAGTACTTC
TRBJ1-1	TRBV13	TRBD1	CASSLMDREGAFF	TGTGCCAGCAGCTTGATGGACAGGGAGGGGGCTTTCTTT
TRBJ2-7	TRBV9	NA	CASSVAADSYEQYF	TGTGCCAGCAGCGTAGCCGCAGACTCCTACGAGCAGTACTTC
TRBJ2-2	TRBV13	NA	CASSTSGTKNTGELFF	TGTGCCAGCAGCACGTCCGGGACAAAGAACACCGGGGAGCTGTTTTTT
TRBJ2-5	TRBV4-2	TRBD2	CASSQEGSGGGETQYF	TGTGCCAGCAGCCAAGAAGGGTCGGGAGGAGGAGAGACCCAGTACTTC
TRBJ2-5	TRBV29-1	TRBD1	CSVTGLGETQYF	TGCAGCGTGACAGGGCTCGGAGAGACCCAGTACTTC
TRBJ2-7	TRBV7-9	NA	CASSLIPAGYYEQYF	TGTGCCAGCAGCTTAATTCCCGCAGGTTACTACGAGCAGTACTTC
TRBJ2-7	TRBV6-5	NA	CASSTQEGGEQYF	TGTGCCAGCAGCACCCAGGAGGGAGGCGAGCAGTACTTC
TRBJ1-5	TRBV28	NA	CASRPTGLGQPQHF	TGTGCCAGCAGACCGACGGGGTTAGGGCAGCCCCAGCATTTT
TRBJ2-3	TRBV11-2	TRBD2	CASSFSGGTDTQYF	TGTGCCAGCAGCTTCAGCGGGGGCACAGATACGCAGTATTTT
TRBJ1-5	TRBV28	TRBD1	CASSSSGTGYQPQHF	TGTGCCAGCAGTTCCTCCGGGACAGGGTATCAGCCCCAGCATTTT
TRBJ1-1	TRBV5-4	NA	CASSLGDYTEAFF	TGTGCCAGCAGCCTGGGGGACTACACTGAAGCTTTCTTT
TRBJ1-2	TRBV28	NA	CASSLPSRVSGYTF	TGTGCCAGCAGTTTACCGAGTCGCGTAAGTGGCTACACCTTC
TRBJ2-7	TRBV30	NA	CAWSVKWGRAGEQYF	TGTGCCTGGAGTGTAAAGTGGGGCAGGGCCGGGGAGCAGTACTTC
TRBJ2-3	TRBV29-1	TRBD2	CSVVLWGGTQYF	TGCAGCGTTGTTCTTTGGGGGGGTACGCAGTATTTT
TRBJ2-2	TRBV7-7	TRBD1	CASSLDGQGLAGELFF	TGTGCTAGCAGCTTAGATGGACAGGGACTGGCCGGGGAGCTGTTTTTT
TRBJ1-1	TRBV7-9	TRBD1	CASSLRDRGPMNTEAFF	TGTGCCAGCAGCTTAAGGGACAGGGGGCCGATGAACACTGAAGCTTTCTTT
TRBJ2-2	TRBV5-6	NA	CASGQGSSTGELFF	TGTGCCAGCGGCCAGGGGTCGAGCACCGGGGAGCTGTTTTTT
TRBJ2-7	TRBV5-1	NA	CASSLMAGTPGHEQYF	TGCGCCAGCAGCTTGATGGCAGGAACCCCTGGGCACGAGCAGTACTTC
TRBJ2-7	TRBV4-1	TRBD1	CASSRGTGSYEQYF	TGCGCCAGCAGCCGCGGGACAGGGAGTTACGAGCAGTACTTC
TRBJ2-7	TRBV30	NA	CAWSPDTAREQYF	TGTGCCTGGAGTCCCGACACGGCTCGCGAGCAGTACTTC
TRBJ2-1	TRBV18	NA	CASSTDPDEQFF	TGTGCCAGCTCAACAGACCCAGATGAGCAGTTCTTC
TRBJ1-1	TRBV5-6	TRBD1	CASRGQGTPRNTEAFF	TGTGCCAGCCGGGGACAGGGGACACCTCGGAACACTGAAGCTTTCTTT
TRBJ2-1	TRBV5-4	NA	CASSLGGWNEQFF	TGTGCCAGCAGCTTGGGAGGTTGGAATGAGCAGTTCTTC
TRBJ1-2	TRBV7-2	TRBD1	CASSSGQGYGYTF	TGTGCCAGCAGCTCTGGACAGGGCTATGGCTACACCTTC
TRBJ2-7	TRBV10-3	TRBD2	CAISESLAGVREQYF	TGTGCCATCAGTGAGTCCCTAGCGGGAGTGAGGGAGCAGTACTTC
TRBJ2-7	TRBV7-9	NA	CASSSQGNPYEQYF	TGTGCCAGCAGCTCACAGGGAAACCCCTACGAGCAGTACTTC
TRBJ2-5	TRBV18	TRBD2	CASSLLGGDQETQYF	TGTGCCAGCTCATTACTGGGGGGGGACCAAGAGACCCAGTACTTC